These 10 T cell receptor beta chains were all obtained from the same sample, sequenced in a study of Ad26.COV2.S vaccination and SARS-CoV-2 variants (dated by TCRdb to the early 2020s). The library was built by means of the immunoSEQ multiplex PCR assay. The source is immuneACCESS, and TCRdb retained only in-frame sequences with V and J called. Part of the clones is not carried over; for the studies checked, unresolved V genes explain less than half of this, and the remainder is unexplained. The sample contains about 350,000 clones, 92% of them found a single time. About 3.8% of the sample is taken by the ten largest. The intended sense of this specimen's time point label: individuals recovered from natural SARS-CoV-2 infection. The material sequenced was peripheral blood, taken after recovery from COVID-19. These TCRs come from a human donor who had recovered from COVID-19.

This clone was recorded a few times. The gene calls are TRBV13 and TRBJ1-3, with TRBD1 matching over 7 bases. V lost 5 bases and J lost 4; bases outside the gene matches: 5. This CDR3 is built from 14 residues. Germline assignment: CDR1 PRHDT and CDR2 FYEKMQ (reference sequence). In nucleotides, the CDR3 is TGTGCCAGCAGCCAGGACAGGACCGGAAACACCATATATTTT. It translates to CASSQDRTGNTIYF.

The CDR3 is CASMPGQGLQLYGYTF. The CDR3 DNA reads TGTGCCAGCATGCCGGGACAGGGGCTTCAACTCTATGGCTACACCTTC. The V call is TRBV5-8, the J call TRBJ1-2, with 10 bases matching TRBD1. Losses at the gene ends were 6 bases for V and 4 bases for J; bases not matched to a gene: 12. The CDR3 runs 16 residues. The V gene's germline CDR1 is SGHTS and CDR2 YDEGEE.

The V gene is TRBV12-2, the J gene TRBJ2-7; TRBD2 reflects the table's D call only, with no check against the DNA. TRBV12-2 is a listed pseudogene. CDR3 length: 16 amino acids. The CDR3 region has the DNA TGTGCAAGTCGCTTGAAAGAGGGGGGGGGCCGCTACGAGCAGTACTTC. Amino acids: CASRLKEGGGRYEQYF.

The CDR3 DNA follows: TGTGCCAGCAGCTCGGACGGCTACGAGCAGTACTTC. Protein sequence: CASSSDGYEQYF. This chain uses TRBV7-9 with TRBJ2-7; D uncertain. Trimming left V 4 bases short and J 3 bases short, with 7 bases between. The CDR3 runs 12 residues. Germline lookup yields CDR1 SEHNR and CDR2 FQNEAQ (reference sequence).

The V and J genes are TRBV2 and TRBJ2-7; TRBD2 matches at 9 bases. J was trimmed by 0 bases and V by 1 base; bases with no gene match: 4. Germline V lookup: CDR1 SNHLY, CDR2 FYNNEI. The CDR3 sequence is 16 residues long. DNA for the CDR3: TGTGCCAGCAGTGAAGTTGGGCGGGGGGGCTCCTACGAGCAGTACTTC. It translates to CASSEVGRGGSYEQYF.

The gene calls are TRBV18 and TRBJ1-5; D gene unclear. Germline V gives CDR1 KGHSH, CDR2 LQKENI. V shed 0 bases and J shed 2 bases, with 11 bases lying between them. The CDR3 loop spans 16 amino acids. CDR3 DNA: TGTGCCAGCTCACCACCGGTGAGGGTTCGCAATCAGCCCCAGCATTTT. The encoded protein is CASSPPVRVRNQPQHF.

The CDR3 loop reads CASSWPSNQPQHF. The CDR3 DNA follows: TGTGCCAGCAGTTGGCCCAGCAATCAGCCCCAGCATTTT. The chain recombines TRBV28 with TRBJ1-5; D unclear. The CDR3 extends over 13 amino acids. V lost 4 bases and J lost 1, with 5 bases in between. Germline V CDR1 and CDR2: MDHEN, SYDVKM.

The chain recombines TRBV12-5 with TRBJ2-2, with D maybe TRBD1 (6 bases). V shed 6 bases and J shed 4 bases, with 12 bases lying between them. CDR1 LGHNT and CDR2 FRNRAP come from the germline V gene. The CDR3 is 14 residues long. The DNA of the CDR3 is TGTGCTAGTGGGAACAGGGTGGGCACCGGGGAGCTGTTTTTT. This translates into CASGNRVGTGELFF.

V gene TRBV11-2 combines with J gene TRBJ1-5; TRBD1 might be the D (6 bases). The germline CDR1 and CDR2 sequences are SGHAT and FQNNGV. The CDR3 sequence is 17 residues long. Trimming took off 4 bases at V and 0 bases at J, with 16 bases between the two ends. The CDR3 loop is CASSSGQNIYSNQPQHF. The CDR3 bases are TGTGCCAGCAGCTCTGGACAGAACATTTATAGCAATCAGCCCCAGCATTTT.

V usage is TRBV11-2 and J usage is TRBJ1-2, with D possibly TRBD1 on 5 matching bases. CDR3 length equals 13 residues. CDR1 and CDR2 from the germline V gene are SGHAT and FQNNGV. Trimming cost V 8 bases and J 8 bases, with 18 bases left between them. The CDR3 DNA reads TGTGCCAGCGGCCAGGGCCAGCGCAGGGGCTACACCTTC. Its protein is CASGQGQRRGYTF.